This T cell receptor beta chain was observed in a study of blood T cell repertoires in COVID-19. Trimming pared 1 base from V and 2 bases from J, leaving 13 bases between. The CDR3 is 16 residues long. The germline V gene encodes CDR1 LGHDT and CDR2 YNNKEL (reference sequence). Sequenced by immunoSEQ multiplex PCR; TCRdb stores in-frame clones only, minus some. The sample consists of 250,000 or so clones, 83% of them appearing once. The receptor was derived from a woman between 35 and 50 years old who had been exposed to COVID-19. This sequence joins TRBV3-1 (or the pseudogene TRBV3-2) and TRBJ2-3, with a possible D match to TRBD1 (6 bases). The specimen was PBMCs or T cells enriched from blood (not recorded which). CDR3 sequence: CASSQVRDTYTDTQYF. The DNA for the CDR3 is TGTGCCAGCAGCCAAGTCCGGGACACCTACACAGATACGCAGTATTTT.